A single sample is the source of the 17 T cell receptor beta chains below, sequenced in a study of T cells in Graves' hyperthyroidism and ophthalmopathy. There were TCR beta CDR3 regions amplified from RNA transcripts. RT-PCR in the first round (using the HTBI primer set) targeted the TCR CDR3. TCRdb reprocessed the multiplex PCR reads with MiXCR, giving one entry per CDR3 protein. The sample has about 560,000 distinct CDR3 sequences; over 15% are singletons. The specimen was blood. These receptors were collected from a woman under 30 with Graves' hyperthyroidism.

There are a few counts of this clonotype. The genes are TRBV6-2 or TRBV6-3 and TRBJ2-1, with TRBD1 identical over 9 bases. Germline loops: CDR1 MNHEY, CDR2 SVGEGT. J gave up 5 bases and V 8 bases, and 7 bases lay outside the gene matches. The CDR3 loop spans 14 amino acids. Written as DNA, the CDR3 is TGTGCCAGCGTGGACAGGGGTCACGACAATGAGCAGTTCTTC. Its protein is CASVDRGHDNEQFF.

The J gene is TRBJ2-7, the V gene TRBV7-6; TRBD2 is a possible D gene (5 bases). Germline V gene sequence: CDR1 SGHVS, CDR2 FNYEAQ. This CDR3 spans 15 amino acids. V was clipped by 2 bases and J by 7 bases, with 18 bases between them. The DNA of the CDR3 is TGTGCCAGCAGCTTAAACCGTGCGAGGGCTGGGGAGCAGTACTTC. It yields the protein CASSLNRARAGEQYF. Full variable domain (outside the CDR3, taken from reference TRBV7-6 and TRBJ2-7): GAGVSQSPRYKVTKRGQDVALRCDPISGHVSLYWYRQALGQGPEFLTYFNYEAQQDKSGLPNDRFSAERPEGSISTLTIQRTEQRDSAMYRCASSLNRARAGEQYFGPGTRLTVT.

The rearrangement uses TRBV12-3 or TRBV12-4 and TRBJ2-6, with TRBD1 identical over 9 bases. With 6 bases clipped from V and 1 base from J, the junction kept 13 bases outside the gene matches. This CDR3 comprises 19 residues. The CDR3 reads CASSQEAGTGISGANVLTF. The CDR3 DNA reads TGTGCCAGCAGCCAAGAGGCCGGGACAGGGATTTCTGGGGCCAACGTCCTGACTTTC.

At least ten counts were recorded for this clonotype. V usage is TRBV7-3 and J usage is TRBJ1-1; 7 nucleotides align to TRBD1. There are 15 residues in the CDR3. The germline gives CDR1 SGHTA, CDR2 FQGTGA. Trimming removed 0 bases from V and 1 base from J; junction bases left unmatched: 2. CDR3 sequence: CASSLTGGKNTEAFF. The CDR3 coding sequence is TGTGCCAGCAGCTTAACAGGGGGCAAGAACACTGAAGCTTTCTTT.

The J gene is TRBJ2-5, the V gene TRBV9; no clear D. CDR3 size: 14 residues. V was pared by 0 bases and J by 7 bases, with 13 bases between. The germline V gene has CDR1 SGDLS and CDR2 YYNGEE. The CDR3 sequence is CASSVGSTPGTQYF. The DNA of the CDR3 is TGTGCCAGCAGCGTAGGTTCGACGCCGGGGACCCAGTACTTC.

This clonotype was counted a few times. CDR3 nucleotide sequence: TGTGCCAGCAGGCGGGACAGGACCTCTGGAAACACCATATATTTT. It is translated as CASRRDRTSGNTIYF. The chain links TRBV6-1 to TRBJ1-3, with 8 bases that match TRBD1. The trim removed 6 bases at V and 0 bases at J, leaving 4 bases unmatched. The CDR3 is made up of 15 amino acids. Germline V lookup: CDR1 MNHNS, CDR2 SASEGT.

The chain has TRBV27 and TRBJ2-7; 12 nucleotides line up with TRBD2. V lost 4 bases, J lost 5 bases, and 9 bases stayed unmatched. The CDR3 is 16 amino acids. Germline V gene data show CDR1 as MNHEY and CDR2 as SMNVEV (reference sequence). CDR3 residues: CASSSYPLAGGDEQYF. CDR3 sequence (DNA): TGTGCCAGCAGTTCTTACCCTCTAGCGGGAGGGGACGAGCAGTACTTC.

The V call is TRBV12-3 or TRBV12-4, the J call TRBJ2-1; 8 bases are shared with TRBD2. The V segment lost 4 bases and the J segment 9 bases; nucleotides outside the gene matches: 14. The CDR3 is made up of 16 amino acids. The CDR3 nucleotides read TGTGCCAGCAGTTCTTACGGGGGGGTCAACTTGAGTGAGCAGTTCTTC. It specifies CASSSYGGVNLSEQFF.

This clonotype was found a few times. J is TRBJ2-7 and V is TRBV3-1; D is undetermined. CDR1 is LGHDT, CDR2 YNNKEL, per germline (reference sequence). V was clipped by 0 bases and J by 5 bases, with 8 bases between them. The CDR3 covers 13 residues. Written as DNA, the CDR3 is TGTGCCAGCAGCCAAGAACGGACCCACGAGCAGTACTTC. The encoded protein is CASSQERTHEQYF.

This clonotype has ten or more counts. This chain uses TRBV11-3 with TRBJ2-5; D possibly uses TRBD1 or TRBD2 (5 bases each). CDR1 SGHNT and CDR2 YENEEA come from the germline V gene. The CDR3 covers 14 residues. V was shortened by 5 bases and J by 4 bases, with 14 bases between the two germline ends. CDR3 amino acids: CASSTRGLRETQYF. The CDR3 DNA reads as TGTGCCAGCAGCACCCGGGGCCTACGAGAGACCCAGTACTTC.

Many counts were recorded for this clonotype. The chain recombines TRBV25-1 with TRBJ2-3; 7 bases agree with TRBD2. This CDR3 spans 16 amino acids. The germline V gene has CDR1 MGHDK and CDR2 SYGVNS. V trimming: 6 bases; J trimming: 3 bases; junction bases outside the gene matches: 12. The CDR3 nucleotides read TGTGCCAGCAGCGGGGCGGGAGCGGATGGTACAGATACGCAGTATTTT. Protein product: CASSGAGADGTDTQYF.

The V and J genes are TRBV6-1 and TRBJ1-6, with 9 bases identical to TRBD1. The CDR3 covers 17 residues. Trimming at V came to 5 bases and at J to 7 bases, leaving 12 bases not matched to a gene. Germline values: CDR1 MNHNS, CDR2 SASEGT. CDR3 loop: CASSPVPGQGPNSPLHF. DNA of the CDR3: TGTGCCAGCAGTCCTGTCCCGGGACAGGGACCGAATTCACCCCTCCACTTT.

The V gene is TRBV29-1, the J gene TRBJ2-3, with no clear D. Germline V gives CDR1 SQVTM, CDR2 ANQGSEA. Trimming pared 1 base from V and 2 bases from J, leaving 7 bases between. The CDR3 has 13 amino acids. CDR3 DNA: TGCAGCGTTGAAGGGTTGGCCACAGATACGCAGTATTTT. Residues: CSVEGLATDTQYF.

The chain joins TRBV4-1 to TRBJ2-6; no reliable D call. Trimming removed 3 bases from V and 4 bases from J, with 13 bases in between. This CDR3 is built from 16 residues. Germline V gene sequence: CDR1 MGHRA, CDR2 YSYEKL. CDR3 in amino acids: CASSQNKGSGANVLTF. The DNA of the CDR3 is TGCGCCAGCAGCCAGAACAAAGGCTCAGGGGCCAACGTCCTGACTTTC.

This clonotype was seen ten or more times. This chain connects TRBV28 to TRBJ2-7, with 11 bases matching TRBD1. There are 20 residues in the CDR3. Germline assignment: CDR1 MDHEN and CDR2 SYDVKM. The V gene end was trimmed by 2 bases and the J gene end by 3 bases; junction bases not matched to a gene: 18. This CDR3 is CASSLLPTISGTGGIYEQYF. The CDR3 coding sequence is TGTGCCAGCAGTTTACTACCAACAATATCCGGGACAGGGGGTATCTACGAGCAGTACTTC.

The CDR3 bases are TGTGCCAGCAGTGCGGGAGGGTGGAATCAGCCCCAGCATTTT. Amino acids: CASSAGGWNQPQHF. J is TRBJ1-5 and V is TRBV6-1, with no clear D. CDR1 is MNHNS and CDR2 is SASEGT in the germline V gene. The CDR3 spans 14 residues. Deletions cut 4 bases from V and 4 bases from J, with 11 bases between.

The V gene is TRBV4-2, the J gene TRBJ2-5; 8 bases fit TRBD2. The germline V gene encodes CDR1 LGHNA and CDR2 YNFKEQ. V was clipped by 2 bases and J by 1 base; unmatched bases: 9. CDR3 length equals 17 residues. The CDR3 DNA reads as TGTGCCAGCAGCCAATTCACCGGGGGGGCAGGCCAAGAGACCCAGTACTTC. Translated: CASSQFTGGAGQETQYF.